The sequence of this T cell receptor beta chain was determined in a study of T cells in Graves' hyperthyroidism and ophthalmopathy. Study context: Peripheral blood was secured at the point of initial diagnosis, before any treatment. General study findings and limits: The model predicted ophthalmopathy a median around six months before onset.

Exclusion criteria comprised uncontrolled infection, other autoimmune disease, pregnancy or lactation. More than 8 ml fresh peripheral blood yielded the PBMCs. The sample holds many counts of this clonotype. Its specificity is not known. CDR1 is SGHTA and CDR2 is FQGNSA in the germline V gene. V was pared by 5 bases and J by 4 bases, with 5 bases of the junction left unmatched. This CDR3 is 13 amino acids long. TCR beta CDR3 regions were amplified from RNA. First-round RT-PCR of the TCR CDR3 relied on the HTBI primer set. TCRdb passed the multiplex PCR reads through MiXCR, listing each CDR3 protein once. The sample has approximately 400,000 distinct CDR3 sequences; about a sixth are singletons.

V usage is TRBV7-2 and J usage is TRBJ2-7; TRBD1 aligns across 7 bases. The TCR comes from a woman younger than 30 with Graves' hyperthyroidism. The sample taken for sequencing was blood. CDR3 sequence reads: CASSVQGRYEQYF. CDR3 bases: TGTGCCAGCAGCGTACAGGGGCGATACGAGCAGTACTTC.